The sequence of this T cell receptor (beta chain) was determined in a study of cytomegalovirus exposure and HLA in healthy donors. Study results and caveats: Subsequent analysis showed first-cohort TCR clusters tending to co-occur in some 120 validation repertoires. For most TCR sequences rarity was the rule, although some public TCRs occurred in many donors. Under in vitro conditions, three CMV-associated chains were confirmed as specific for CMV antigens. A list of about 160 TCR beta chains associated with cytomegalovirus was given.

Sequencing used immunoSEQ multiplex PCR; TCRdb keeps in-frame clones, though not all of them. The profile shows around 130,000 clones, more than 70% of them singletons. The ends lost 11 bases at V and 9 bases at J; junction bases unmatched: 9. The CDR3 is 11 amino acids. Germline V gene data show CDR1 as MGHDK and CDR2 as SYGVNS. This clone was observed a handful of times. The antigen remains undetermined. The sequence came from a man aged 25-45 years in good health and CMV-seronegative. The sample taken for sequencing was PBMCs. The chain is built from TRBV25-1 and TRBJ2-5, with 7 bases fitting TRBD2. The CDR3 sequence is CAASPGGSQYF. The DNA for the CDR3 is TGTGCCGCAAGCCCGGGGGGATCCCAGTACTTC. The whole variable domain, remainder taken from reference TRBV25-1 and TRBJ2-5, is EADIYQTPRYLVIGTGKKITLECSQTMGHDKMYWYQQDPGMELHLIHYSYGVNSTEKGDLSSESTVSRIRTEHFPLTLESARPSHTSQYLCAASPGGSQYFGPGTRLLVL.